What follows describes a single T cell receptor beta chain. What it binds is unknown. Researchers used genomic DNA as the template to profile TCR beta VDJ and CDR3. Using its own MiXCR run on the reads, TCRdb lists one record per CDR3 protein. In the table there are 50,000 to 65,000 distinct CDR3 sequences, around 50% of which are singletons. This entry is derived from a study of CD8+CD57+ T cells in acquired aplastic anemia. Study-wide background: Sorting CD4+ and CD8+ cells gave DNA averaging about 3.3 ug. Study-level findings and limits: The study identified roughly 31 CD8+ CDR3 sequences shared by patients and controls.

This CDR3 has 14 amino acids. CDR1 and CDR2 (germline): ENHRY, SYGVKD. The germline V and J ends were trimmed by 5 bases and 2 bases, with 9 bases remaining between them. The sequence came from a human donor in good health, serving as a control. The gene calls are TRBV10-3 and TRBJ1-4; the D gene is possibly TRBD1 (5 bases). Sequences were obtained from sorted CD4+, CD8+, or CD8+CD57+ T cells (not recorded which) from PBMCs. CDR3 amino acids: CAISSGLTNEKLFF. CDR3 bases: TGTGCCATCAGTTCAGGGTTGACTAATGAAAAACTGTTTTTT.